Reported below is one T cell receptor beta chain. This entry belongs to a study of blood T cell repertoires in COVID-19. Sequenced by immunoSEQ multiplex PCR; TCRdb stores in-frame clones only, minus some. Of 250,000 to 300,000 clones listed, around 90% are singletons. V shed 1 base and J shed 8 bases, with 11 bases lying between them. CDR1 SEHNR and CDR2 FQNEAQ come from the germline V gene (reference sequence). The CDR3 runs 14 residues. The sequencing input was peripheral blood. The sequence came from a middle-aged woman who had recovered from COVID-19. The gene calls are TRBV7-9 and TRBJ2-2; D is uncertain. This CDR3 reads CASSLVQPRGELFF. The CDR3 DNA sequence: TGTGCCAGCAGCTTAGTCCAACCGAGAGGGGAGCTGTTTTTT.